Below, one T cell receptor (beta chain) is given with its context. Its antigen is unidentified. One junction end disagrees with the germline gene, perhaps due to a read error. The data originate from a study of blood T cells in healthy people across ages. In terms of origin and age, donors were healthy Caucasian individuals from Russia aged roughly 6 to 90. General study findings and limits: Researchers said unsorted PBMCs prevented a conclusive naive versus antigen-experienced comparison.

Then a second PCR, running roughly 6 to 11 cycles, was carried out with a sample-barcoded 5' primer and a J-beta primer mix. The template-switch adaptor was a 5' adaptor with 12 random nucleotides. It tagged each cDNA molecule. Via MiXCR, TCRdb re-called the 5' RACE reads, giving one row per CDR3 protein. This table holds approximately 810,000 distinct CDR3 sequences, 29% found once. This CDR3 contains 15 residues. Germline V gene data show CDR1 as DFQATT and CDR2 as SNEGSKA (reference sequence). The rearrangement links TRBV20-1 to TRBJ2-1; the D gene could be TRBD1 or TRBD2 (6 bases each). Sequences were obtained from blood. The sequence was obtained from a woman of 80 years or more in good health. This CDR3 is CSARGGLPPYNEQFF. For the CDR3, the DNA is TGTAGTGCTAGAGGGGGACTCCCTCCCTACAATGAGCAGTTCTTC.